This T cell receptor beta chain came from a study of response to subunit inactivated influenza vaccine. Study-wide points: New T cells are recruited in small numbers by each seasonal influenza vaccination, according to the authors' suggestion.

Germline V lookup: CDR1 SGHAT, CDR2 FQDESV (reference sequence). The CDR3 is made up of 13 amino acids. V lost 2 bases, J lost 3 bases, and 7 bases lay in between. TCRdb ran MiXCR on the RT-PCR reads and lists one entry per CDR3 protein. The repertoire holds more than 150,000 distinct CDR3 sequences, about a tenth seen once, with roughly a tenth in the top ten. In regard to this clonotype: As yet, its antigen is unknown.

The sequence came from a man aged 45-65 years who received an inactivated influenza vaccine. The specimen comprised non-naive T cells sorted from PBMCs, sampled on the day of vaccination. The rearrangement joins TRBV11-1 to TRBJ2-5; D gene uncertain. CDR3 nucleotide sequence: TGTGCCAGCAGCTTACGTCAGAAAGAGACCCAGTACTTC. It codes for CASSLRQKETQYF. The whole variable domain, filled in from reference TRBV11-1 and TRBJ2-5, reads EAEVAQSPRYKITEKSQAVAFWCDPISGHATLYWYRQILGQGPELLVQFQDESVVDDSQLPKDRFSAERLKGVDSTLKIQPAELGDSAMYLCASSLRQKETQYFGPGTRLLVL.